This T cell receptor beta chain is from a study of vaccination effects on CD4 cells after COVID-19. The repertoire was sequenced with immunoSEQ multiplex PCR; TCRdb's copy has only in-frame clones and lacks some. The sample has about 22,000 clones, around 72% seen once; the top ten hold approximately 12%. Sequencing followed a ViraFEST assay step that expanded antigen-specific CD4+ T cells with viral peptide pools. At the end of nine to ten days of culture, CD4+ T cells were isolated. Germline V gives CDR1 KGHSH, CDR2 LQKENI. The CDR3 is 16 residues long. Losses at the gene ends were 3 bases for V and 4 bases for J; bases not matched to a gene: 6. Turning to this clone: Its antigen is unknown.

The TCR sequence derives from a human donor who received a COVID-19 vaccine. Sample: CD4+ T cells from PBMCs cultured with HCoV-229E spike peptides, taken before COVID-19 vaccination. V and J are TRBV18 and TRBJ2-2, with 9 bases lining up with TRBD1. The CDR3 is CASSPQRQGGTGELFF. The CDR3 bases are TGTGCCAGCTCACCGCAGCGACAGGGGGGCACCGGGGAGCTGTTTTTT. The whole variable domain, filled in from reference TRBV18 and TRBJ2-2, reads NAGVMQNPRHLVRRRGQEARLRCSPMKGHSHVYWYRQLPEEGLKFMVYLQKENIIDESGMPKERFSAEFPKEGPSILRIQQVVRGDSAAYFCASSPQRQGGTGELFFGEGSRLTVL.